Listed here is a single TCR beta chain. The sample belongs to a study of patients and donors after allogeneic stem cell transplantation. TCRdb itself ran the RT-PCR reads through MiXCR, one entry per CDR3 protein. The sample has roughly 250,000 distinct CDR3 sequences, 13% to 15% seen once. This receptor was taken from a human donor who was either an allogeneic HSCT recipient or a stem cell or donor lymphocyte infusion donor (not recorded which). It is not recorded whose cells these are; they may come from a transplant donor. Sequencing was carried out using blood, either unsorted or a sorted T cell fraction (not recorded which).

CDR3 DNA: TGTGCCAGCAGCATGGGGGTCGGGAGCGGGAGTTTCTACAATGAGCAGTTCTTC. Amino acid sequence: CASSMGVGSGSFYNEQFF. The rearrangement uses TRBV9 and TRBJ2-1; 8 bases agree with TRBD2. The CDR3 runs to 18 residues. The junction had 15 bases not matched to a gene; V was cut back by 4 bases and J by 3 bases. The germline CDR1 and CDR2 sequences are SGDLS and YYNGEE.